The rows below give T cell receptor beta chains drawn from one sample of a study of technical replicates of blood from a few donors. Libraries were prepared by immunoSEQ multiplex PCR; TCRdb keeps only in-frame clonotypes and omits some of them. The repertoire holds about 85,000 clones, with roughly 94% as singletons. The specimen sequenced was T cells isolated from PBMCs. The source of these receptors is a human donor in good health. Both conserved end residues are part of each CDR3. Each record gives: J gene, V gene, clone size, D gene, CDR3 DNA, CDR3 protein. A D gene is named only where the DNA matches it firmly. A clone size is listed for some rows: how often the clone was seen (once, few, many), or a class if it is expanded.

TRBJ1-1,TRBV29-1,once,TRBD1,TGCAGCGTGAAGGGACAGGGAAGCACTGAAGCTTTCTTT,CSVKGQGSTEAFF
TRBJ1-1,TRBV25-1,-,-,TGTGCCAGCAGTGAATACCCCGGTTCGACGGGCACTGAAGCTTTCTTT,CASSEYPGSTGTEAFF
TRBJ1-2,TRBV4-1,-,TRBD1,TGCGCCAGCGGGGCAAACAGGGGAACTAACTATGGCTACACCTTC,CASGANRGTNYGYTF
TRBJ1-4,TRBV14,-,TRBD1,TGTGCCAGCAGCCCAACTTATGGGGACAGGGCGATTCAGGACGAAAAACTGTTTTTT,CASSPTYGDRAIQDEKLFF
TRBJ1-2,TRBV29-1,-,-,TGCAGCGTTGAGTGGGGGCTGAAAACCTTC,CSVEWGLKTF
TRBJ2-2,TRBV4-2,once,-,TGTGCCAGCAGCCAAGGCTCGCCGGGACTTACGAACACCGGGGAGCTGTTTTTT,CASSQGSPGLTNTGELFF
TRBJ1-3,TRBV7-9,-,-,TGTGCCAGCAGCTTAGTGAGCCCGGTCTCTGGAAACACCATATATTTT,CASSLVSPVSGNTIYF
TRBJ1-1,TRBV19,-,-,TGTGCCAGTAGTATAGATTCGGGAGCCCCGGGGGACACTGAAGCTTTCTTT,CASSIDSGAPGDTEAFF
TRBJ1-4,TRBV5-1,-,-,TGCGCCAGCAGCTTGGGGCCCACCACCGCTAATGAAAAACTGTTTTTT,CASSLGPTTANEKLFF
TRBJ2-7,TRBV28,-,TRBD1,TGTGCCAGCAGGGACAGGGGACCCTACGAGCAGTACTTC,CASRDRGPYEQYF
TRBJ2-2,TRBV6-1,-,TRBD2,TGTGCCAGCAGTGATCTAGCGGGGCGGCTCTATATCGCCGGGGAGCTGTTTTTT,CASSDLAGRLYIAGELFF
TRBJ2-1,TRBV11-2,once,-,TGTGCCAGCAGCTTCCCCCCGGGGGTTCCCTACAATGAGCAGTTCTTC,CASSFPPGVPYNEQFF
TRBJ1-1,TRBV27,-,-,TGTGCCAGCAGTACACAGGGAGGGGAAACTGAAGCTTTCTTT,CASSTQGGETEAFF
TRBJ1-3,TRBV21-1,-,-,TGTGCCAGCCCCTGGGAGACGACGGTATCTGGAAACACCATATATTTT,CASPWETTVSGNTIYF
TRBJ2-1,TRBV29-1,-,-,TGCAGCGGGCAAGGTTCGGGTGAGCAGTTCTTC,CSGQGSGEQFF
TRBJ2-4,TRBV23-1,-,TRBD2,TGCGCCAGCAGGAGACGACTAGCGGGGGCTCTAGCCAAAAACATTCAGTACTTC,CASRRRLAGALAKNIQYF
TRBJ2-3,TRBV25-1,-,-,TGTGCCAGCAGTGATACGAACCCCGGGAACACAGATACGCAGTATTTT,CASSDTNPGNTDTQYF
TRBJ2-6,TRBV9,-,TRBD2,TGTGCCAGCAGCGGTTTTAGCGGGAGGGCCCTAGTAAGCTCTGGGGCCAACGTCCTGACTTTC,CASSGFSGRALVSSGANVLTF
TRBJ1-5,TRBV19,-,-,TGTGCCAGTAGTGTCTCGGCGGGACGGATTAGCAATCAGCCCCAGCATTTT,CASSVSAGRISNQPQHF
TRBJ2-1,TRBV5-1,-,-,TGCGCCAGCAGCCAAGACTCACCCAGTCACAATGAGCAGTTCTTC,CASSQDSPSHNEQFF
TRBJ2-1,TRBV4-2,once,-,TGTGCCAGCAGCCAACTTCCCTCCTACAATGAGCAGTTCTTC,CASSQLPSYNEQFF
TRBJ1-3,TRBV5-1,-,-,TGCGCCAGCAGCTTGAGCTCCGCATTAAGGCCGAACAGCTCCTCTGGAAACACCATATATTTT,CASSLSSALRPNSSSGNTIYF
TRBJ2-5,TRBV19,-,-,TGTGCCAGTAGTTCCCTGGACTATCCTCAAGAGACCCAGTACTTC,CASSSLDYPQETQYF
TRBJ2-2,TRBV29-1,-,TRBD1,TGCAGCGTTGATGATCCAGGGGGCAGGGCCGGGGAGCTGTTTTTT,CSVDDPGGRAGELFF
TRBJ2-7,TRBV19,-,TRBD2,TGTGCCAGTAGCCCCGGGACTAGCGGGTCCTACGAGCAGTACTTC,CASSPGTSGSYEQYF
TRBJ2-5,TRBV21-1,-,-,TGTGCCAGCAGCAAATTATTGAGGGGACAGGGTAGAGTCTGGGGTGTTTCGTACTTC,CASSKLLRGQGRVWGVSYF
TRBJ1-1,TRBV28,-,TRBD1,TGTGCCAGCGGACAGGCAGGGGGCCACACTGAAGCTTTCTTT,CASGQAGGHTEAFF
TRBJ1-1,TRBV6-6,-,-,TGTGCCAGCCAGGCAGGAGGTGGGATGAACACTGAAGCTTTCTTT,CASQAGGGMNTEAFF
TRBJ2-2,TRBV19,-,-,TGTGCCAGTAGTATTTGGGGGCCGCGTGGGACCGGGGAGCTGTTTTTT,CASSIWGPRGTGELFF
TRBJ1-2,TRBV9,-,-,TGTGCCAGCAGCGTCTCCGCCACGCGGGAGGTTGGGTATGGCTACACCTTC,CASSVSATREVGYGYTF
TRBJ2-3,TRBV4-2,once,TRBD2,TGTGCCAGCAGCCACCTCCCCTCAGCGGGGGGAGTCGATACGCAGTATTTT,CASSHLPSAGGVDTQYF
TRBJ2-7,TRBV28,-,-,TGTGCCAGCACCACCCCAGGGGTCCGGGAGCAGTACTTC,CASTTPGVREQYF
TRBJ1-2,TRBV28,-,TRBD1,TGTGCCAGCAGTGACCCCGGGACAGGAGCCCTCTATGGCTACACCTTC,CASSDPGTGALYGYTF
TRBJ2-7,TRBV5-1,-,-,TGCGCCAGCAGCTTGGCCCACAGGGCGGGCTACGAGCAGTACTTC,CASSLAHRAGYEQYF
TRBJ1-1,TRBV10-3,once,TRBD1,TGTGCCATCAGTGAGAGGACAGGGGGATATACTGAAGCTTTCTTT,CAISERTGGYTEAFF
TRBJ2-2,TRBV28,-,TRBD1,TGTGCCAGCAGTCCGACAGGGGAAGGTACCGGGGAGCTGTTTTTT,CASSPTGEGTGELFF
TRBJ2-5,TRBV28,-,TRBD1,TGTGCCAGCAGTTTCCTAGACAGGGATCAAGAGACCCAGTACTTC,CASSFLDRDQETQYF
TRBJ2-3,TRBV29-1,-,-,TGCAGCGTTGAAAGCCCGGTGTTCACAGATACGCAGTATTTT,CSVESPVFTDTQYF
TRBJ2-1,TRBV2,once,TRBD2,TGTGCCAGCAGGGGGACTAGCGGGGCCTACAATGAGCAGTTCTTC,CASRGTSGAYNEQFF
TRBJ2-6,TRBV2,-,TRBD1,TGTGCCAGCAACCTGGACAGGTCGGCTGGAGTGGGGTCTGGGGCCAACGTCCTGACTTTC,CASNLDRSAGVGSGANVLTF
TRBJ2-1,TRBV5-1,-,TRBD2,TGCGCCAGCAGCCCTGGACTAGCGGAAAACGATGAGCAGTTCTTC,CASSPGLAENDEQFF
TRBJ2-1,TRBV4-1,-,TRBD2,TGCGCCAGCAGCCAAGGTGGCGGGGGCTACAATGAGCAGTTCTTC,CASSQGGGGYNEQFF
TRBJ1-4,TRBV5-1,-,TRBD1,TGCGCCAGCAGCCCCGGGACAGATAATGAAAAACTGTTTTTT,CASSPGTDNEKLFF
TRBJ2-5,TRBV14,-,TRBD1,TGTGCCAGCAGCGAAGGGGACAGGGGGCTGGAAGAGACCCAGTACTTC,CASSEGDRGLEETQYF
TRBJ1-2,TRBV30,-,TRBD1,TGTGCCTGGAGTAAAGGGACAGGACATGGCTACACCTTC,CAWSKGTGHGYTF
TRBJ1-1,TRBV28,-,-,TGTGCCAGCAGCCCTCCGGGTCACCAAGCTTTCTTT,CASSPPGHQAFF
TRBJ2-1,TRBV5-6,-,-,TGTGCCAGCAGCTTGAGCGGACAGCTCTACAATGAGCAGTTCTTC,CASSLSGQLYNEQFF